The 21 T cell receptor beta chains reported below all come from one sample, sequenced in a study of chemoradiotherapy in HPV16-positive cancers. Produced via immunoSEQ multiplex PCR; TCRdb's table is partial and in-frame only. The sample lists 9,200 or so clones, roughly four fifths occurring once. Sample: tumor tissue, taken from a patient who underwent chemoradiotherapy. The receptors were gathered from a human donor with HPV-associated anogenital cancer.

V is TRBV9 and J is TRBJ2-1; D could derive from TRBD1 or TRBD2 (6 bases each). The CDR3 totals 16 residues. V shed 0 bases and J shed 4 bases, with 14 bases lying between them. The germline gives CDR1 SGDLS, CDR2 YYNGEE. The CDR3 DNA reads TGTGCCAGCAGCGTAGAAGGTATAGGGGGGTACAATGAGCAGTTCTTC. This codes for CASSVEGIGGYNEQFF.

This clone was picked up one time. The chain has TRBV28 and TRBJ1-2; 7 bases line up with TRBD1. The CDR3 has 14 amino acids. Germline loops: CDR1 MDHEN, CDR2 SYDVKM. J gave up 8 bases and V 6 bases, and 12 bases lay outside the gene matches. The CDR3 nucleotides are TGTGCCAGCAGCCTAACAGGGGTCACCGCCGGCTACACCTTC. Translating gives CASSLTGVTAGYTF.

This clone is termed medium-sized. This rearrangement joins TRBV7-2 to TRBJ2-1; TRBD1 matches at 8 bases. CDR3 length: 14 residues. The J segment lost 6 bases and the V segment lost 5 bases, leaving 6 bases of the junction unmatched. CDR1 and CDR2 from the germline V gene are SGHTA and FQGNSA. CDR3 in amino acids: CASSRDRGGNEQFF. In nucleotides, the CDR3 is TGTGCCAGCAGCCGTGACAGGGGTGGCAATGAGCAGTTCTTC.

The chain couples TRBV9 to TRBJ1-1; maybe TRBD1 (5 bases). Per germline, CDR1 SGDLS and CDR2 YYNGEE. The CDR3 has 17 amino acids. Trimming cost V 0 bases and J 1 base, with 16 bases left between them. For the CDR3, the DNA is TGTGCCAGCAGCGTAGGTCCGAGGGGAGGCTCGAACACTGAAGCTTTCTTT. Its protein product is CASSVGPRGGSNTEAFF.

The J gene is TRBJ2-5, the V gene TRBV5-4; a possible D gene is TRBD2 (7 bases). CDR3 length: 14 amino acids. V lost 3 bases to trimming and J lost 5 bases, with 14 bases between them. The germline gives CDR1 SGHNT, CDR2 YYREEE (reference sequence). CDR3 in DNA: TGTGCCAGCAGCTGGGGGGGCACTCAGGAGACCCAGTACTTC. It specifies CASSWGGTQETQYF.

The chain recombines TRBV5-8 with TRBJ2-3; 7 positions match TRBD2. Germline CDR1 and CDR2: SGHTS and YDEGEE. This CDR3 is 15 amino acids long. V lost 2 bases to trimming and J lost 1 base; unmatched junction nucleotides: 4. In DNA, the CDR3 is TGTGCCAGCAGCTTCCGTCGGGGGGGCACAGATACGCAGTATTTT. It yields the protein CASSFRRGGTDTQYF.

The V and J genes are TRBV14 and TRBJ2-7; TRBD2 agrees at 9 bases. This CDR3 is built from 16 residues. V shed 4 bases and J 6 bases; nucleotides not matched to a gene: 13. Germline V CDR1 and CDR2: SGHDN, FVKESK. CDR3 bases: TGTGCCAGCAGCCTCCAGGGGCGGGAGGGCCTTTCCGAGCAGTACTTC. As protein: CASSLQGREGLSEQYF.

J is TRBJ1-2 and V is TRBV27; D is unresolved. Trimming took off 8 bases at V and 8 bases at J, with 42 bases between the two ends. The CDR3 consists of 21 residues. Looked up from germline, CDR1 is MNHEY and CDR2 is SMNVEV (reference sequence). The DNA for the CDR3 is TGTGCCAGCTATTCCCTAGATCTGGCGAACACTATTTATGTTGGGCTCGAGGGCTACACCTTC. Translated: CASYSLDLANTIYVGLEGYTF.

The chain combines TRBV30 with TRBJ1-1; D gene ambiguous. The CDR3 consists of 17 residues. V was cut by 0 bases and J by 3 bases, with 20 bases left in between. In germline, CDR1 is GTSNPN, CDR2 SVGIG (reference sequence). The CDR3 here is CAWSVDLRSRTYTEAFF. CDR3 bases: TGTGCCTGGAGTGTAGACTTGAGGTCACGAACTTACACTGAAGCTTTCTTT.

The chain uses TRBV6-5 and TRBJ1-1; tentative D call: TRBD1 (5 bases). Germline lookup yields CDR1 MNHEY and CDR2 SVGAGI. With 2 bases removed from V and 8 bases from J, the gap between germline ends came to 15 bases. The CDR3 spans 14 residues. Here the CDR3 DNA reads TGTGCCAGCAGTTACGAGGACGGGGCCCTAGAAGCTTTCTTT. It translates to CASSYEDGALEAFF.

This chain joins TRBV6-6 and TRBJ2-1; D is perhaps TRBD1 or TRBD2 (6 bases each). The CDR3 sequence is 16 residues long. V was cut by 2 bases and J by 6 bases, with 17 bases left in between. CDR1 is MNHNY, CDR2 SVGAGI, per germline (reference sequence). CDR3 sequence: CASSYGLGGSTNEQFF. For the CDR3, the DNA is TGTGCCAGCAGTTACGGGTTGGGGGGCTCTACCAATGAGCAGTTCTTC.

The chain has TRBV4-3 and TRBJ1-1, with a possible D match to TRBD1 (6 bases). V lost 3 bases to trimming and J lost 5 bases, with 16 bases between them. Germline V CDR1 and CDR2: LGHNA, YSLEER. CDR3 length equals 15 residues. The CDR3 reads CASSHVRGGITEAFF. CDR3 in DNA: TGCGCCAGCAGCCACGTGAGAGGGGGGATTACTGAAGCTTTCTTT.

The CDR3 DNA sequence: TGTGCCAGTAGTATTGGTGCGACTGGCTACGAGCAGTACTTC. This gives the protein CASSIGATGYEQYF. The chain recombines TRBV19 with TRBJ2-7; D is uncertain. This CDR3 comprises 14 residues. The germline gives CDR1 LNHDA, CDR2 SQIVND (reference sequence). V shed 3 bases and J shed 3 bases, with 12 bases lying between them.

This clone was picked up one time. The rearrangement joins TRBV29-1 to TRBJ2-1; D might be TRBD2 (6 bases). This CDR3 has 17 residues. V lost 7 bases and J lost 2, with 24 bases in between. Germline assignment: CDR1 SQVTM and CDR2 ANQGSEA. CDR3 DNA sequence: TGCAGCGCTTCGAGGGCGGGAAGGAGTGCGGCCTACAATGAGCAGTTCTTC. The encoded protein is CSASRAGRSAAYNEQFF.

The chain combines TRBV5-8 with TRBJ1-1; 10 bases line up with TRBD1. This CDR3 contains 15 residues. The ends lost 4 bases at V and 5 bases at J; junction bases unmatched: 8. Germline V gene sequence: CDR1 SGHTS, CDR2 YDEGEE. The DNA of the CDR3 is TGTGCCAGCAGCCCCTGGACAGGGGGGGGGACTGAAGCTTTCTTT. It translates to CASSPWTGGGTEAFF.

This clone counts as large. The CDR3 protein is CANPRQVDLIPQHF. In DNA, the CDR3 is TGTGCCAACCCGAGGCAGGTTGACTTAATTCCCCAGCATTTT. The chain combines TRBV6-7 with TRBJ1-5; no clear D gene. TRBV6-7 belongs to the ORF category, with a function that is uncertain. This CDR3 has 14 amino acids. V lost 10 bases to trimming and J lost 10 bases, with 23 bases between them.

The CDR3 region is CASSEGIRTSGKQGSYNEQFF. The CDR3 DNA sequence: TGTGCCAGCAGTGAAGGGATCCGGACTAGCGGGAAACAGGGGTCCTACAATGAGCAGTTCTTC. The chain employs TRBV6-1 and TRBJ2-1; 12 nucleotides line up with TRBD2. Germline CDR1 and CDR2: MNHNS and SASEGT. The J segment lost 1 base and the V segment lost 1 base, leaving 14 bases of the junction unmatched. The CDR3 totals 21 residues.

The sample holds one count of this clone. The genes are TRBV10-2 and TRBJ1-1; TRBD1 might be the D (5 bases). Trimming pared 6 bases from V and 5 bases from J, leaving 10 bases between. The CDR3 covers 12 residues. Germline V CDR1 and CDR2: WSHSY, SAAADI. CDR3 coding DNA: TGCGCCAGCAGCGACAGTAGTACTGAAGCTTTCTTT. This codes for CASSDSSTEAFF.

The J gene is TRBJ1-2, the V gene TRBV21-1. TRBV21-1 is recorded as a pseudogene. This CDR3 is 12 amino acids long. Written as DNA, the CDR3 is TGTGCCAGCAGCAAAGAGGGTGGGGGCTACACCTTC. It codes for CASSKEGGGYTF.

This clone was picked up a small number of times. CDR3 amino acids: CASSLKDEQYF. CDR3 DNA: TGTGCCAGCAGCTTGAAGGACGAGCAGTACTTC. This chain connects TRBV5-5 to TRBJ2-7; no reliable D call. Germline CDR1 is SGHKS and CDR2 is YYEKEE (reference sequence). V was clipped by 1 base and J by 5 bases, with 4 bases between them. The CDR3 extends over 11 amino acids.

J is TRBJ2-3 and V is TRBV14; D not resolved. The V end was cut by 5 bases, the J end by 5 bases, with 17 bases between. The germline V gene encodes CDR1 SGHDN and CDR2 FVKESK. The CDR3 is made up of 15 amino acids. The CDR3 DNA is TGTGCCAGCAGCACCTCTGGTTTTTGGGGAGATACGCAGTATTTT. Encoded protein: CASSTSGFWGDTQYF.